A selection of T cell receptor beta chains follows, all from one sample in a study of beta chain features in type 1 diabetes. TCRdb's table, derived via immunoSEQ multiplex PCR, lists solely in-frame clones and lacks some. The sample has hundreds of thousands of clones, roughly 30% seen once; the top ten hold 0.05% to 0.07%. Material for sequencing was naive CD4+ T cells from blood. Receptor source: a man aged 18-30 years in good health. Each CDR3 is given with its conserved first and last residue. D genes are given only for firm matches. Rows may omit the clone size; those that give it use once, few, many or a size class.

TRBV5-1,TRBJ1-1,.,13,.,TGCGCCAGCAGCCTGACTACGGACACTGAAGCTTTCTTT,CASSLTTDTEAFF
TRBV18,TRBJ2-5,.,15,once,TGTGCCAGCTCACCACTACGTGGGGACCAAGAGACCCAGTACTTC,CASSPLRGDQETQYF
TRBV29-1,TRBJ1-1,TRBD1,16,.,TGCAGCGCAGTAAGGGACAGGGGGGCAATGAACACTGAAGCTTTCTTT,CSAVRDRGAMNTEAFF
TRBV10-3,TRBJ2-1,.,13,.,TGTGCCATCAGTGAGTCAACAGGCAGGGAGCAGTTCTTC,CAISESTGREQFF
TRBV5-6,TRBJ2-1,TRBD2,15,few,TGTGCCAGCAGCTTGGTGACTAGCGGGAGTGACGAGCAGTTCTTC,CASSLVTSGSDEQFF
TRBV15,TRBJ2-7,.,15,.,TGTGCCACCAGCAGAGATCTCGGCTACTCCTACGAGCAGTACTTC,CATSRDLGYSYEQYF
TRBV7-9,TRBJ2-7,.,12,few,TGTGCCAGCAGCATGGGACCGTACGAGCAGTACTTC,CASSMGPYEQYF
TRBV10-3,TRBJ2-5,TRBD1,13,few,TGTGGGGAGAGACAGGGGTACCAAGAGACCCAGTACTTC,CGERQGYQETQYF
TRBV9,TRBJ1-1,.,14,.,TGTGCCAGCAGCCCGGGGAGGAGGAACACTGAAGCTTTCTTT,CASSPGRRNTEAFF
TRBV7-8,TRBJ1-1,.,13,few,TGTGCCAGCAGTTTCGGACCGAACACTGAAGCTTTCTTT,CASSFGPNTEAFF
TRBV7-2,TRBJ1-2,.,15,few,TGTGCCAGCAGCTTAGGCCCGGGGCAGGGATATGGCTACACCTTC,CASSLGPGQGYGYTF
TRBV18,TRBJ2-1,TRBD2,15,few,TGTGCCAGCTCACCCCTAGCGGGAGTTAGCAATGAGCAGTTCTTC,CASSPLAGVSNEQFF
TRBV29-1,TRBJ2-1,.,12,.,TGCAGCGCCCGTAAGAGAGACAATGAGCAGTTCTTC,CSARKRDNEQFF
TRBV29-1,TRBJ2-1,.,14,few,TGCAGCGTCTATCTAGCAGTCTCCTACAATGAGCAGTTCTTC,CSVYLAVSYNEQFF
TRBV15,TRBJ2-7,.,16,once,TGTGCCACCAGCAGAGCACCCCAGGGACCCGGCTACGAGCAGTACTTC,CATSRAPQGPGYEQYF